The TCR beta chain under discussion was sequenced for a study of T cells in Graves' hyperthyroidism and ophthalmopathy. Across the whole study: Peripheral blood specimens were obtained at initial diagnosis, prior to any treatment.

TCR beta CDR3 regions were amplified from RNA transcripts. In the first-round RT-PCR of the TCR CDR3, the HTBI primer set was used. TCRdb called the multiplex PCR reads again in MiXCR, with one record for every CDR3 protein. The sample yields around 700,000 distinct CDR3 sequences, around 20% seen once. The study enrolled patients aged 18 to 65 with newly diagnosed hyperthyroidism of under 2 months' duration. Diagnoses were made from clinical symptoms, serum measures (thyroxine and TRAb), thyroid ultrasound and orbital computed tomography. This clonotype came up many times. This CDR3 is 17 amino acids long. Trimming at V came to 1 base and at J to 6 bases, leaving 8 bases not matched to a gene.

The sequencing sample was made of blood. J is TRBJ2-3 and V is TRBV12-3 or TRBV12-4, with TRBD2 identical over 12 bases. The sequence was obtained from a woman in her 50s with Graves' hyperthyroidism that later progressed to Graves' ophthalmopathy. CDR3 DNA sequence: TGTGCCAGCAGTTTAGTTTCTAGCGGGGGGGTTCGTGATACGCAGTATTTT. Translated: CASSLVSSGGVRDTQYF.